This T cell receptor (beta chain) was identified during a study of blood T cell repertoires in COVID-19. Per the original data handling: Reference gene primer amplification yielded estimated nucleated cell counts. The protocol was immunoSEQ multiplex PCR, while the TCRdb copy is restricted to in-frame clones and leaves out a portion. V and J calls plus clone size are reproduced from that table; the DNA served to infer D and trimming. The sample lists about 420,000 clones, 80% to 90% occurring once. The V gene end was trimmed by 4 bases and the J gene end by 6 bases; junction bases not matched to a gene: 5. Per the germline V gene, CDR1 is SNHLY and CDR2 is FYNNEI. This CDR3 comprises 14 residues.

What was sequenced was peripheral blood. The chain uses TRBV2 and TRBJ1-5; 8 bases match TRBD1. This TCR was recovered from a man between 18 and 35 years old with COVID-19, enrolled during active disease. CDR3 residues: CASSADRGIQPQHF. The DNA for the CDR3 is TGTGCCAGCAGTGCAGACAGGGGAATTCAGCCCCAGCATTTT.